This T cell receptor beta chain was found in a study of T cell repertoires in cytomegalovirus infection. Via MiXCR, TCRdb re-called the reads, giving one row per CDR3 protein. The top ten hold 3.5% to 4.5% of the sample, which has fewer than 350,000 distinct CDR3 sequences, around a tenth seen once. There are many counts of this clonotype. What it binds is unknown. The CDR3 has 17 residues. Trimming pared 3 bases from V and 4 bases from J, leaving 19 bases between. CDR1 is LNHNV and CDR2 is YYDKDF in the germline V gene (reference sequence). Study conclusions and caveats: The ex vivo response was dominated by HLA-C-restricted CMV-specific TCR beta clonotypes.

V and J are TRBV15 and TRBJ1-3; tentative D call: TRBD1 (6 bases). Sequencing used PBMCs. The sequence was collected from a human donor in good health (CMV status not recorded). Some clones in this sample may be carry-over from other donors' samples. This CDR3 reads CATSSPWTHTGGNTIYF. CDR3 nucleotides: TGTGCCACCAGCAGCCCCTGGACTCATACAGGGGGAAACACCATATATTTT.